Listed here are 31 T cell receptor beta chains from one sample, sequenced in a study of memory CD4+ T cells and cytomegalovirus serostatus. The sort gate was single viable CD3+CD4+CD8-CD45RO+ cells for memory CD4+ T cells. The table came from immunoSEQ multiplex PCR; TCRdb's copy has only in-frame clones and leaves some out. This table has about 54,000 clones, around 79% appearing once. Sequencing was done on a sample of memory CD4+ T cells from blood. Receptors were obtained from an adult in good health and CMV-seropositive.

The chain carries TRBV29-1 and TRBJ2-3; no clear D. CDR1 and CDR2 from the germline V gene are SQVTM and ANQGSEA. V lost 6 bases to trimming and J lost 2 bases, with 12 bases between them. The CDR3 runs 13 residues. CDR3: CSVISRTTDTQYF. In DNA form, the CDR3 reads TGCAGCGTCATATCCCGGACCACAGATACGCAGTATTTT.

The chain joins TRBV11-3 to TRBJ2-7, with 9 nucleotides matching TRBD1. Trimming removed 6 bases from V and 4 bases from J; junction bases left unmatched: 7. The length of the CDR3 is 14 residues. Per the germline V gene, CDR1 is SGHNT and CDR2 is YENEEA. Here the CDR3 DNA reads TGTGCCAGCAGATACGGGGACAGGGAATACGAGCAGTACTTC. Its protein product is CASRYGDREYEQYF.

The chain uses TRBV29-1 and TRBJ2-4; D is perhaps TRBD2 (5 bases). The CDR3 has 13 residues. The V and J ends lost 4 bases and 8 bases respectively, with 15 bases between them. The germline V gene has CDR1 SQVTM and CDR2 ANQGSEA. Here the CDR3 reads CSVGQRDRDIQYF. In DNA form, the CDR3 reads TGCAGCGTTGGGCAGAGGGATAGGGACATTCAGTACTTC.

V is TRBV9 and J is TRBJ2-1; 12 nucleotides align to TRBD2. CDR3 size: 15 residues. The trim removed 0 bases at V and 8 bases at J, leaving 3 bases unmatched. CDR1 is SGDLS, CDR2 YYNGEE, per germline. CDR3 residues: CASSVGLAGEYEQFF. In DNA, the CDR3 is TGTGCCAGCAGCGTAGGACTAGCGGGAGAGTATGAGCAGTTCTTC.

This rearrangement joins TRBV9 to TRBJ2-1; TRBD2 is a possible D gene (5 bases). There are 15 residues in the CDR3. With 4 bases removed from V and 2 bases from J, the gap between germline ends came to 13 bases. CDR1 and CDR2 (germline): SGDLS, YYNGEE. CDR3 region: CASSSEDVAYNEQFF. In DNA, the CDR3 is TGTGCCAGCAGCTCGGAGGACGTCGCCTACAATGAGCAGTTCTTC.

The chain carries TRBV7-2 and TRBJ2-1; 13 bases map to TRBD2. With V trimmed by 6 bases and J by 10 bases, 9 bases remained unmatched. The CDR3 has 15 amino acids. From germline, CDR1 is SGHTA and CDR2 FQGNSA. The CDR3 bases are TGTGCCAGCAGTTCTCACGGGACTAGCGGGATGGAGCAGTTCTTC. Translating it yields CASSSHGTSGMEQFF.

The V and J genes are TRBV7-2 and TRBJ2-7; TRBD2 aligns across 10 bases. Germline loops: CDR1 SGHTA, CDR2 FQGNSA. CDR3 length equals 15 residues. Unmatched junction bases numbered 7, after V lost 5 bases and J lost 3 bases. Written as DNA, the CDR3 is TGTGCCAGCAGCCAAGCAGCGGGAGGGAGCTACGAGCAGTACGTC. This gives the protein CASSQAAGGSYEQYV.

The gene calls are TRBV5-1 and TRBJ2-5; tentative D call: TRBD1 (6 bases). Trimming stripped 7 bases from V and 2 bases from J, with 12 bases between. This CDR3 is built from 13 residues. Germline CDR1 reads SGHRS; CDR2 reads YFSETQ. The CDR3 region is CASRRTDQETQYF. CDR3 DNA sequence: TGCGCCAGCCGTAGGACAGATCAAGAGACCCAGTACTTC.

The rearrangement links TRBV9 to TRBJ2-1; D not resolved. Germline CDR1 SGDLS, CDR2 YYNGEE. Deletions cut 0 bases from V and 6 bases from J, with 7 bases between. The CDR3 runs 13 residues. CDR3 nucleotide sequence: TGTGCCAGCAGCGTAGGTAGATCCAATGAGCAGTTCTTC. It codes for CASSVGRSNEQFF.

V and J are TRBV30 and TRBJ2-2; D is undetermined. Deletions cut 0 bases from V and 7 bases from J, with 6 bases between. The CDR3 consists of 12 residues. Germline V gene lookup returns CDR1 GTSNPN and CDR2 SVGIG (reference sequence). CDR3 amino acids: CAWSVEDGELFF. Here the CDR3 DNA reads TGTGCCTGGAGTGTAGAGGACGGGGAGCTGTTTTTT.

The chain employs TRBV18 and TRBJ1-1; possibly TRBD1 for D (6 bases). Trimming took 2 bases from V and 3 from J, leaving 19 bases between them. The V gene's germline CDR1 is KGHSH and CDR2 LQKENI. The CDR3 extends over 17 amino acids. As DNA, the CDR3 is TGTGCCAGCTCACCAAGGTCAAGCAGGGGCGGGGACACTGAAGCTTTCTTT. As protein: CASSPRSSRGGDTEAFF.

The count of this clone is one. The V gene is TRBV5-6, the J gene TRBJ2-7, with D possibly TRBD1 on 6 matching bases. Trimming shortened V by 4 bases and J by 0 bases, and 17 bases separated the two germline ends. The CDR3 consists of 16 residues. CDR1 is SGHDT, CDR2 YYEEEE, per germline. The CDR3 spells CASSALRDRNSYEQYF. As DNA, the CDR3 is TGTGCCAGCAGCGCCCTCCGAGACAGGAACTCCTACGAGCAGTACTTC.

This clone was seen more than once but under ten times. V and J are TRBV19 and TRBJ2-2, with TRBD1 identical over 7 bases. The CDR3 sequence is 15 residues long. CDR1 is LNHDA and CDR2 is SQIVND in the germline V gene (reference sequence). Trimming took 7 bases from V and 6 from J; bases not matched to a gene: 11. The CDR3 nucleotides read TGTGCCAGTAAGCCCCGTGGACAGGACGCCGGGGAGCTGTTTTTT. It translates to CASKPRGQDAGELFF.

This clone was counted a few times. V and J are TRBV5-4 and TRBJ2-7, with a possible D match to TRBD2 (6 bases). V was trimmed by 2 bases and J by 6 bases, leaving 12 bases between them. This CDR3 is 13 amino acids long. Germline CDR1 SGHNT, CDR2 YYREEE (reference sequence). CDR3 coding DNA: TGTGCCAGCAGCTTCATGGGAGCGGGCGAGCAGTACTTC. Translating gives CASSFMGAGEQYF.

V and J are TRBV7-8 and TRBJ1-1; no reliable D call. CDR1 and CDR2 (germline): SGHVS, FQNEAQ. Trimming pared 1 base from V and 4 bases from J, leaving 16 bases between. The CDR3 spans 16 residues. The CDR3 coding sequence is TGTGCCAGCAGCTTAGACGAAATTGGCAGCTTCACTGAAGCTTTCTTT. The encoded protein is CASSLDEIGSFTEAFF.

This clone was detected only once. This chain uses TRBV7-2 with TRBJ2-7; the D gene is possibly TRBD2 (6 bases). CDR1 SGHTA and CDR2 FQGNSA come from the germline V gene. The V gene lost 11 bases and the J gene lost 2 bases, with 25 bases spanning the gap. The CDR3 has 16 residues. The CDR3 nucleotides are TGTGCCGAGCCCGGCTACCACGGGGAGGCTACCTACGAGCAGTACGTC. It translates to CAEPGYHGEATYEQYV.

The V call is TRBV19, the J call TRBJ1-5; D uncertain. Germline V gives CDR1 LNHDA, CDR2 SQIVND (reference sequence). CDR3 size: 14 residues. V lost 6 bases and J 4 bases, leaving 13 bases between the germline ends. Here the CDR3 DNA reads TGTGCCAGTAGGAATAGAGTAGAGAATCAGCCCCAGCATTTT. It yields the protein CASRNRVENQPQHF.

This chain joins TRBV18 and TRBJ1-2, with 7 bases aligning to TRBD1. V trimming: 6 bases; J trimming: 6 bases; junction bases outside the gene matches: 7. This CDR3 contains 13 residues. The germline V gene encodes CDR1 KGHSH and CDR2 LQKENI. CDR3 sequence reads: CASSPGQDNGYTF. The CDR3 nucleotides are TGTGCCAGCTCCCCCGGACAGGACAATGGCTACACCTTC.

This clone was seen once. The chain has TRBV2 and TRBJ2-7; TRBD1 matches 9 bases. The CDR3 length is 14 residues. V trimming: 7 bases; J trimming: 5 bases; junction bases outside the gene matches: 9. Germline assignment: CDR1 SNHLY and CDR2 FYNNEI. The CDR3 region has the DNA TGTGCCAGCAAGGAACAGGGGGCGAGAGACGAGCAGTACTTC. Protein sequence: CASKEQGARDEQYF. Combining the CDR3 with reference TRBV2 and TRBJ2-7 gives the whole variable domain EPEVTQTPSHQVTQMGQEVILRCVPISNHLYFYWYRQILGQKVEFLVSFYNNEISEKSEIFDDQFSVERPDGSNFTLKIRSTKLEDSAMYFCASKEQGARDEQYFGPGTRLTVT.

The V gene is TRBV5-6, the J gene TRBJ1-2; D is perhaps TRBD1 (6 bases). The CDR3 runs to 14 residues. Germline values: CDR1 SGHDT, CDR2 YYEEEE. Between the trimmed V and J ends, which lost 2 bases and 4 bases, there was a span of 12 bases. The CDR3 sequence: CASSFSGAFYGYTF. The CDR3 nucleotides are TGTGCCAGCAGCTTTTCAGGGGCCTTCTATGGCTACACCTTC. Filled out from reference TRBV5-6 and TRBJ1-2, the complete variable domain reads DAGVTQSPTHLIKTRGQQVTLRCSPKSGHDTVSWYQQALGQGPQFIFQYYEEEERQRGNFPDRFSGHQFPNYSSELNVNALLLGDSALYLCASSFSGAFYGYTFGSGTRLTVV.

This clone appeared a single time. V and J are TRBV18 and TRBJ2-7; the match to TRBD2 covers 13 bases. V lost 6 bases, J lost 3 bases, and 8 bases stayed unmatched. Germline CDR1 reads KGHSH; CDR2 reads LQKENI. The CDR3 extends over 16 amino acids. This CDR3 is CASSAGTSGTFYEQYF. The DNA for the CDR3 is TGTGCCAGCTCCGCCGGGACTAGCGGGACCTTCTACGAGCAGTACTTC.

The chain carries TRBV6-6 and TRBJ2-4; TRBD2 is a possible D gene (7 bases). Trimming shortened V by 5 bases and J by 7 bases, and 12 bases separated the two germline ends. This CDR3 has 13 residues. Germline loops: CDR1 MNHNY, CDR2 SVGAGI (reference sequence). The CDR3 reads CASSRGAGNIQYF. The CDR3 DNA reads as TGTGCCAGCAGTCGGGGGGCTGGGAACATTCAGTACTTC.

V gene TRBV5-4 combines with J gene TRBJ2-5; 7 bases are shared with TRBD1. Germline CDR1 and CDR2: SGHNT and YYREEE (reference sequence). CDR3 length: 14 residues. After removal of 4 bases from V and 7 bases from J, the junction contained 10 bases not matched to a gene. The CDR3 loop reads CASSPTGNPGTQYF. The CDR3 DNA reads TGTGCCAGCAGCCCGACAGGGAATCCAGGGACCCAGTACTTC.

The chain employs TRBV11-2 and TRBJ1-4, with a tentative D call TRBD1 (6 bases). The CDR3 runs to 16 residues. CDR1 SGHAT and CDR2 FQNNGV come from the germline V gene. The V end was cut by 4 bases, the J end by 4 bases, with 16 bases between. For the CDR3, the DNA is TGTGCCAGCAGCTCGAACGCTGACAGGTTTAATGAAAAACTGTTTTTT. It codes for CASSSNADRFNEKLFF.

This clone has only a few counts. The rearrangement links TRBV6-5 to TRBJ2-1, with 7 bases identical to TRBD2. The CDR3 is 13 residues long. CDR1 and CDR2 (germline): MNHEY, SVGAGI. The trim removed 5 bases at V and 10 bases at J, leaving 8 bases unmatched. Here the CDR3 reads CASSQLRTREQFF. CDR3 sequence (DNA): TGTGCCAGCAGTCAACTACGGACTAGAGAGCAGTTCTTC.

The chain is built from TRBV5-4 and TRBJ2-7; D gene unclear. Per the germline V gene, CDR1 is SGHNT and CDR2 is YYREEE (reference sequence). The germline V and J ends were trimmed by 4 bases and 2 bases, with 22 bases remaining between them. This CDR3 is 17 amino acids long. CDR3 protein: CASSTTRTRASTYEQYF. CDR3 nucleotide sequence: TGTGCCAGCAGCACGACTCGGACCCGGGCAAGTACCTACGAGCAGTACTTC.

The V call is TRBV9, the J call TRBJ2-2, with no clear D. Between the trimmed V and J ends, which lost 3 bases and 1 base, there was a span of 7 bases. The germline CDR1 and CDR2 sequences are SGDLS and YYNGEE. CDR3 size: 14 residues. The DNA for the CDR3 is TGTGCCAGCAGCGACCCCAGGAACACCGGGGAGCTGTTTTTT. Encoded protein: CASSDPRNTGELFF. The whole variable domain, filled in from reference TRBV9 and TRBJ2-2, reads DSGVTQTPKHLITATGQRVTLRCSPRSGDLSVYWYQQSLDQGLQFLIQYYNGEERAKGNILERFSAQQFPDLHSELNLSSLELGDSALYFCASSDPRNTGELFFGEGSRLTVL.

The sample holds a few counts of this clone. Other DNA variants within this sample encode the same CDR3. The chain recombines TRBV11-2 with TRBJ2-2; D not certain. V gave up 2 bases and J gave up 3 bases, with 4 bases separating them. The CDR3 has 13 residues. Germline V CDR1 and CDR2: SGHAT, FQNNGV. The CDR3 protein is CASSLTDTGELFF. The CDR3 DNA reads as TGTGCCAGCAGCTTAACAGACACCGGGGAGCTGTTTTTT.

V usage is TRBV9 and J usage is TRBJ1-1, with no clear D. Germline V gene sequence: CDR1 SGDLS, CDR2 YYNGEE. This CDR3 comprises 14 residues. Trimming removed 4 bases from V and 0 bases from J, with 10 bases in between. The CDR3 DNA sequence: TGTGCCAGCAGCACACTTTCAGTGAACACTGAAGCTTTCTTT. It translates to CASSTLSVNTEAFF.

The chain carries TRBV7-9 and TRBJ2-1, with D possibly being TRBD1 or TRBD2 (6 bases each). The length of the CDR3 is 14 residues. The germline V and J ends were trimmed by 5 bases and 6 bases, with 14 bases remaining between them. Germline V lookup: CDR1 SEHNR, CDR2 FQNEAQ (reference sequence). The CDR3 here is CASSTGGYINEQFF. CDR3 nucleotide sequence: TGTGCCAGCAGCACCGGGGGCTACATCAATGAGCAGTTCTTC.

V gene TRBV28 combines with J gene TRBJ1-3, with a tentative D call TRBD1 (6 bases). Germline V CDR1 and CDR2: MDHEN, SYDVKM. This CDR3 comprises 17 residues. Trimming removed 6 bases from V and 0 bases from J, with 18 bases in between. Here the CDR3 reads CASSTIQGQTSGNTIYF. CDR3 nucleotide sequence: TGTGCCAGCAGCACGATACAGGGCCAAACCTCTGGAAACACCATATATTTT.